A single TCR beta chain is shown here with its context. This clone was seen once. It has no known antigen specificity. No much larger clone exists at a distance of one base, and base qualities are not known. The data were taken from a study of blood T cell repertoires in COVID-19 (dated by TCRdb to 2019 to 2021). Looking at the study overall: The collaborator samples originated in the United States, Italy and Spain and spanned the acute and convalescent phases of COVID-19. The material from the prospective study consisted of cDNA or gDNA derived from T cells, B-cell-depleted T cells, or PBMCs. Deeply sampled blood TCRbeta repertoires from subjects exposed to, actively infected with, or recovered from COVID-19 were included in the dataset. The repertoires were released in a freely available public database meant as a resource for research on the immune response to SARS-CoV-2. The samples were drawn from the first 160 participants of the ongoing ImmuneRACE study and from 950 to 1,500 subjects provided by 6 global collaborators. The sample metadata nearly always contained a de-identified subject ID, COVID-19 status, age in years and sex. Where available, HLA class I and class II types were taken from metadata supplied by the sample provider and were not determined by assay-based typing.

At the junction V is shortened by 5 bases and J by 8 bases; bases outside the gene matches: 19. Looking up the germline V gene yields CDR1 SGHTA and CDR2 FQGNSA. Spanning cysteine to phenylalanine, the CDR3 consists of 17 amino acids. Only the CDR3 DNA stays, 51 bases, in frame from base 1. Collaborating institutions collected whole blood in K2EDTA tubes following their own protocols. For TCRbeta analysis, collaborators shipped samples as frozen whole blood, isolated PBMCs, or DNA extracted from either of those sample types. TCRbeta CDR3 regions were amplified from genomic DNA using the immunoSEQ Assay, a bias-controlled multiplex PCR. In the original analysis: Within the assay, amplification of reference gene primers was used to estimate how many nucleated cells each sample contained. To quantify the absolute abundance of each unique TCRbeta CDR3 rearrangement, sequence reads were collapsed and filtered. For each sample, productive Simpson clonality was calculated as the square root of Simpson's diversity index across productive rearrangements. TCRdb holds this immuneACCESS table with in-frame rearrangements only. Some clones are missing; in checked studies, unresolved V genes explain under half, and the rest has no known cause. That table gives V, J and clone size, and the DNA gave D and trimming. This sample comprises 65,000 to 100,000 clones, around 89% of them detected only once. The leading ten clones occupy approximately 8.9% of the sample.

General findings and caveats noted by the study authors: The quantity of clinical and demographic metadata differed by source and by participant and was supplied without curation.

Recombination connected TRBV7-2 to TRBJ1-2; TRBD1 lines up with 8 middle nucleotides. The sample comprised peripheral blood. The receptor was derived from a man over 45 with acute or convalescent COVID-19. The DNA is TGTGCCAGCAGCCCTCCCGTCGGGCCAGGGGGCCGGGGAGGCTACACCTTC. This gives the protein CASSPPVGPGGRGGYTF.